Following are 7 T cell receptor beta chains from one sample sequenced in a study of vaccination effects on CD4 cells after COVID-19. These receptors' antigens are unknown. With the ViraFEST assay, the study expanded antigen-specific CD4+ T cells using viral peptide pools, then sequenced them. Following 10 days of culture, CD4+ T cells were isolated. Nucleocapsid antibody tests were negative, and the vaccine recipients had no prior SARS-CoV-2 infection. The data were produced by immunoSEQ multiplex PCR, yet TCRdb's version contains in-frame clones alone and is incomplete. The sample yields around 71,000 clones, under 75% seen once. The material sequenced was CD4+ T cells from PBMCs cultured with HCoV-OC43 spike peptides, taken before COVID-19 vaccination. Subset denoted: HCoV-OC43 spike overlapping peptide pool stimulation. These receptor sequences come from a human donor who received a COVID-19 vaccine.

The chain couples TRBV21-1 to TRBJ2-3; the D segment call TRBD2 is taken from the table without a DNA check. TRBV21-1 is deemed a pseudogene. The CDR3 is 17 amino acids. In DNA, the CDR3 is TGTGCCAGCAGCAAAGGAATAGGCGGGGTTAGCACAGATACGCAGTATTTT. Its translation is CASSKGIGGVSTDTQYF.

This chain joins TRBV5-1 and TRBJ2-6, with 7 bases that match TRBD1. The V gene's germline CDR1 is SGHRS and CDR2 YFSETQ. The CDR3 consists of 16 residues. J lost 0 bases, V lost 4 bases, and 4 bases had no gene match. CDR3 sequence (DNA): TGCGCCAGCAGCCGAGGGGACAGCTCTGGGGCCAACGTCCTGACTTTC. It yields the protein CASSRGDSSGANVLTF.

The CDR3 is CASSQTGGGSGANVLTF. Here the CDR3 DNA reads TGTGCCAGCAGCCAGACAGGGGGCGGTTCTGGGGCCAACGTCCTGACTTTC. This chain uses TRBV7-2 with TRBJ2-6, with 10 bases identical to TRBD1. This CDR3 region has 17 residues. Germline trimming cut 5 bases from V and 1 base from J; bases unmatched to any gene: 5. Germline V gene sequence: CDR1 SGHTA, CDR2 FQGNSA. The variable domain in full, completed from reference TRBV7-2 and TRBJ2-6, reads GAGVSQSPSNKVTEKGKDVELRCDPISGHTALYWYRQSLGQGLEFLIYFQGNSAPDKSGLPSDRFSAERTGGSVSTLTIQRTQQEDSAVYLCASSQTGGGSGANVLTFGAGSRLTVL.

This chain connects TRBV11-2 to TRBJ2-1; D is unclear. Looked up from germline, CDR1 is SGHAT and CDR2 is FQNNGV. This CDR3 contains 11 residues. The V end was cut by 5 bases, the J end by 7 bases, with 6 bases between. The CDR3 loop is CASSTTNEQFF. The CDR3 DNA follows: TGTGCCAGCAGCACGACAAATGAGCAGTTCTTC.

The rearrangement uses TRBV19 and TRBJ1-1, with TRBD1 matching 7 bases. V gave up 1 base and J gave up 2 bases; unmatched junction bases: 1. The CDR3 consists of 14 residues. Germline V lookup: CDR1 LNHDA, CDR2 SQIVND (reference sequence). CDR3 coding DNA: TGTGCCAGTAGTATAGGAGGGGGCAACACTGAAGCTTTCTTT. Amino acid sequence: CASSIGGGNTEAFF.

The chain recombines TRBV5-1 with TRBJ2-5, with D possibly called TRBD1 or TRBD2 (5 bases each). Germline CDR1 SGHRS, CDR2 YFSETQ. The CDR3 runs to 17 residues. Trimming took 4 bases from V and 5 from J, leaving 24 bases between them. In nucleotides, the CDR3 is TGCGCCAGCAGCCCCCAAGGGGCCTCTGGGGGTAGGGAGACCCAGTACTTC. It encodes CASSPQGASGGRETQYF.

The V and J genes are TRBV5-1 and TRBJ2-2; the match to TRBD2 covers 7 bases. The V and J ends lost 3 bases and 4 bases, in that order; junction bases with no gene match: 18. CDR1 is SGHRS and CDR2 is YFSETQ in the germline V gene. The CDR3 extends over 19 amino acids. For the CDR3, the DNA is TGCGCCAGCAGCTACCTGATGTTAGCAGCGGGGAAAAGCACCGGGGAGCTGTTTTTT. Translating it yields CASSYLMLAAGKSTGELFF.